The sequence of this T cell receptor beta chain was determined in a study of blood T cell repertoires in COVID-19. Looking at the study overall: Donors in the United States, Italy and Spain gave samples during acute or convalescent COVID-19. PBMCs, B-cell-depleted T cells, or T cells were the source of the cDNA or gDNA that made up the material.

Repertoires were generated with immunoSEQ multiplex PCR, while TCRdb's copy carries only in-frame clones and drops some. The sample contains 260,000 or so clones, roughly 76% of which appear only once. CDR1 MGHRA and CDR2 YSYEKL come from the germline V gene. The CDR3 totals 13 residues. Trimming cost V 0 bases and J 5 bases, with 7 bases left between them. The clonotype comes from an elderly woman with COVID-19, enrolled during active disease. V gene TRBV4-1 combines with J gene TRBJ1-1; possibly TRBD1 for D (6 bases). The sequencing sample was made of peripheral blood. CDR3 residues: CASSQDRGTEAFF. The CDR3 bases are TGCGCCAGCAGCCAAGATAGGGGGACTGAAGCTTTCTTT.